Listed below are T cell receptor beta chains from one sample, sequenced in a study of blood T cell repertoires in COVID-19. Profiled with immunoSEQ multiplex PCR; TCRdb holds only in-frame clones, not every one. Found here are some 170,000 clones, approximately 84% of them singletons; the top ten hold about 0.95%. Sequencing input: peripheral blood. These receptor sequences come from a man in his forties or fifties with acute or convalescent COVID-19. The CDR3 runs from the conserved cysteine through the conserved F or W. Each record gives: J gene, V gene, D gene, CDR3 length, clone size, CDR3 protein, CDR3 DNA. A D gene is named only where the DNA matches it firmly. Size values are once, few and many counts, or a class for expanded clones, and some rows have none.

>TRBJ1-1|TRBV29-1|TRBD1|14|.
CSVELGQGNTEAFF
TGCAGCGTTGAACTAGGACAGGGGAACACTGAAGCTTTCTTT
>TRBJ1-1|TRBV12-3/TRBV12-4|.|11|.
CASSLGGEAFF
TGTGCCAGCAGTTTGGGGGGGGAAGCTTTCTTT
>TRBJ2-1|TRBV7-2|.|16|.
CASSLASGGGYNEQFF
TGTGCCAGCAGCTTAGCGTCGGGGGGCGGGTACAATGAGCAGTTCTTC
>TRBJ1-5|TRBV30|.|14|.
CAWSVRQSNQPQHF
TGTGCCTGGAGTGTACGTCAGAGCAATCAGCCCCAGCATTTT
>TRBJ2-1|TRBV2|TRBD2|16|.
CASSERGTSTYNEQFF
TGTGCCAGCAGTGAAAGGGGGACTAGTACCTACAATGAGCAGTTCTTC
>TRBJ2-5|TRBV20-1|.|11|.
CSASPEETQYF
TGCAGTGCTAGCCCAGAAGAGACCCAGTACTTC
>TRBJ1-1|TRBV2|.|11|.
CASKRRTEAFF
TGTGCCAGCAAAAGGAGGACTGAAGCTTTCTTT
>TRBJ1-1|TRBV5-8|.|13|.
CASSLNRNTEAFF
TGTGCCAGCAGCTTGAACAGGAACACTGAAGCTTTCTTT
>TRBJ1-3|TRBV6-6|.|17|few
CASSLHQGGSSGNTIYF
TGTGCCAGCAGTCTACACCAGGGAGGGAGCTCTGGAAACACCATATATTTT
>TRBJ2-3|TRBV9|TRBD2|16|.
CASRPRERGASDTQYF
TGTGCCAGCAGACCGAGGGAGCGGGGGGCCTCAGATACGCAGTATTTT
>TRBJ1-5|TRBV18|.|13|.
CASSPYSNQPQHF
TGTGCCAGCTCACCTTATAGCAATCAGCCCCAGCATTTT
>TRBJ2-3|TRBV7-9|.|15|.
CASSLGQTSTDTQYF
TGTGCCAGCAGCTTAGGACAGACTAGCACAGATACGCAGTATTTT
>TRBJ2-7|TRBV12-3/TRBV12-4|.|12|.
CASSLVRDEQYF
TGTGCCAGCAGTTTAGTCCGGGACGAGCAGTACTTC
>TRBJ1-1|TRBV7-9|.|15|.
CASSLDAGGNTEAFF
TGTGCCAGCAGCTTAGACGCAGGAGGAAACACTGAAGCTTTCTTT
>TRBJ2-2|TRBV6-2/TRBV6-3|.|15|few
CASSERTKPRGELFF
TGTGCCAGCAGTGAGAGGACTAAGCCGAGAGGGGAGCTGTTTTTT
>TRBJ2-1|TRBV5-1|TRBD1|15|.
CASSAGQGAGDEQFF
TGCGCCAGCAGCGCGGGACAGGGGGCCGGAGATGAGCAGTTCTTC
>TRBJ2-5|TRBV5-1|TRBD1|17|.
CASSLLRGRGRGETQYF
TGCGCCAGCAGCTTGTTAAGGGGCAGGGGGCGCGGAGAGACCCAGTACTTC
>TRBJ2-1|TRBV7-8|.|13|.
CASSPRGVNEQFF
TGTGCCAGCAGCCCCCGGGGAGTTAATGAGCAGTTCTTC
>TRBJ1-2|TRBV5-4|TRBD1|15|medium-sized
CASSFPGDSNYGYTF
TGTGCCAGCAGCTTCCCCGGGGACAGTAACTATGGCTACACCTTC
>TRBJ1-1|TRBV25-1|.|12|.
CASHRPGSEAFF
TGTGCCAGCCATAGGCCGGGTTCTGAAGCTTTCTTT
>TRBJ1-5|TRBV7-2|.|14|.
CASSFAADNQPQHF
TGTGCCAGCAGCTTTGCCGCAGACAATCAGCCCCAGCATTTT
>TRBJ1-1|TRBV5-6|.|14|few
CASSYRDRNTEAFF
TGTGCCAGCAGCTACCGCGACAGGAACACTGAAGCTTTCTTT
>TRBJ2-7|TRBV3-1/TRBV3-2|.|14|.
CASSEATGFHEQYF
TGTGCCAGCAGCGAAGCAACAGGGTTCCACGAGCAGTACTTC
>TRBJ1-1|TRBV3-1/TRBV3-2|TRBD1|13|.
CASRSKGQPMAFF
TGTGCCAGCAGATCGAAGGGACAGCCTATGGCTTTCTTT
>TRBJ1-1|TRBV5-1|.|15|.
CASSLGGNRGTEAFF
TGCGCCAGCAGCTTGGGAGGGAACCGAGGGACTGAAGCTTTCTTT
>TRBJ1-1|TRBV6-6|.|14|.
CASSYSTQHTEAFF
TGTGCCAGCAGTTACTCGACTCAACACACTGAAGCTTTCTTT
>TRBJ2-2|TRBV18|.|16|.
CASSPVGQSNTGELFF
TGTGCCAGCTCCCCGGTCGGACAGTCAAACACCGGGGAGCTGTTTTTT
>TRBJ2-3|TRBV24-1|TRBD2|14|.
CATSDSGGGDTQYF
TGTGCCACCAGTGATAGCGGGGGGGGAGATACGCAGTATTTT
>TRBJ2-1|TRBV11-2|TRBD2|16|.
CASSSPTAGGRDEQFF
TGTGCCAGCAGCTCGCCCACGGCGGGGGGCCGCGATGAGCAGTTCTTC
>TRBJ1-6|TRBV7-9|.|14|.
CASSVGRGNSPLHF
TGTGCCAGCAGCGTAGGAAGGGGGAATTCACCCCTCCACTTT
>TRBJ1-1|TRBV4-1|TRBD1|15|.
CASSQRAGTGREAFF
TGCGCCAGCAGCCAAAGAGCCGGGACAGGGCGGGAAGCTTTCTTT
>TRBJ2-7|TRBV7-6|.|16|once
CASSSPGAGAGDEQYF
TGTGCCAGCAGCTCCCCGGGGGCGGGGGCGGGTGACGAGCAGTACTTC
>TRBJ1-6|TRBV9|.|15|.
CASSVDGQGNSPLHF
TGTGCCAGCAGCGTAGACGGGCAGGGAAATTCACCCCTCCACTTT
>TRBJ2-3|TRBV4-1|.|13|.
CASSQPGWDTQYF
TGCGCCAGCAGCCAACCCGGGTGGGATACGCAGTATTTT
>TRBJ2-3|TRBV18|.|15|.
CASSPPSKSIDTQYF
TGTGCCAGCTCACCACCCTCCAAAAGCATCGATACGCAGTATTTT
>TRBJ2-5|TRBV13|TRBD2|16|.
CASSRLASGDAETQYF
TGTGCCAGCAGCCGGTTAGCAAGCGGGGACGCGGAGACCCAGTACTTC
>TRBJ2-7|TRBV5-6|.|16|.
CASSLGTPGKVEEQYF
TGTGCCAGCAGCTTGGGTACACCAGGGAAAGTGGAGGAGCAGTACTTC
>TRBJ2-2|TRBV11-1|TRBD1|16|.
CASSARQGDFPGELFF
TGTGCCAGCAGCGCACGACAGGGTGATTTCCCCGGGGAGCTGTTTTTT
>TRBJ1-1|TRBV28|.|14|.
CAAQGQGTNTEAFF
TGTGCCGCCCAGGGGCAGGGAACGAACACTGAAGCTTTCTTT
>TRBJ2-5|TRBV11-3|TRBD2|16|.
CASSSRGAGGQETQYF
TGTGCCAGCAGCTCCCGGGGGGCGGGGGGCCAAGAGACCCAGTACTTC
>TRBJ2-1|TRBV7-2|TRBD2|15|.
CASSPSSRSGDEQFF
TGTGCCAGCAGCCCCTCCTCTCGGAGCGGGGATGAGCAGTTCTTC
>TRBJ1-2|TRBV29-1|TRBD1|15|.
CSVVSWRQGNYGYTF
TGCAGCGTTGTGAGCTGGCGACAGGGGAACTATGGCTACACCTTC
>TRBJ1-6|TRBV7-9|.|14|.
CASSRTDYNSPLHF
TGTGCCAGCAGCCGGACAGATTATAATTCACCCCTCCACTTT
>TRBJ2-7|TRBV13|TRBD2|17|.
CASSLVGETSGGYEQYF
TGTGCCAGCAGCTTAGTGGGAGAGACTAGCGGGGGCTACGAGCAGTACTTC
>TRBJ1-1|TRBV27|.|14|.
CASSLSAANTEAFF
TGTGCCAGCAGTTTAAGCGCGGCGAACACTGAAGCTTTCTTT
>TRBJ2-2|TRBV9|TRBD1|13|.
CASSGQGTGELFF
TGTGCCAGCAGCGGACAGGGCACCGGGGAGCTGTTTTTT
>TRBJ2-2|TRBV7-2|.|16|.
CASSPPGLRDTGELFF
TGTGCCAGCAGCCCCCCCGGCCTGAGGGATACCGGGGAGCTGTTTTTT
>TRBJ1-2|TRBV27|TRBD1|17|.
CASSASGTGVTIRGYTF
TGTGCCAGCAGTGCCTCCGGGACAGGGGTTACCATTCGTGGCTACACCTTC
>TRBJ1-1|TRBV7-3|.|13|.
CASSSGVNTEAFF
TGTGCCAGCAGCTCGGGGGTGAACACTGAAGCTTTCTTT
>TRBJ1-1|TRBV7-3|TRBD1|15|.
CASSSIPGTGVEAFF
TGTGCCAGCAGCTCAATTCCCGGGACAGGGGTTGAAGCTTTCTTT
>TRBJ2-2|TRBV9|TRBD1|13|.
CASSTGGHGELFF
TGTGCCAGCAGCACAGGGGGCCACGGGGAGCTGTTTTTT
>TRBJ1-2|TRBV9|.|14|.
CASSVVAGPYGYTF
TGTGCCAGCAGCGTAGTCGCAGGGCCCTATGGCTACACCTTC
>TRBJ1-1|TRBV19|TRBD1|16|.
CASSRYETGADTEAFF
TGTGCCAGTAGTAGATACGAGACAGGGGCTGACACTGAAGCTTTCTTT